Described below is a single T cell receptor (beta chain) sequence and its context. Its specificity is not known. Germline CDR1 reads KGHSH; CDR2 reads LQKENI. The CDR3 is 16 amino acids. V lost 3 bases and J lost 6; bases outside the gene matches: 9. This sample is part of a study of lymphopenia after photon versus proton radiotherapy. General study results and limits: Proton therapy kept repertoires fairly stable, unlike photons, which gained effector/memory cells.

Produced via immunoSEQ multiplex PCR; TCRdb's table is partial and in-frame only. The data contain 50,000 to 70,000 clones, roughly 87% of them singletons. Sequencing used peripheral blood, obtained from a patient treated with proton-based radiotherapy. V usage is TRBV18 and J usage is TRBJ2-1, with TRBD2 matching 9 bases. This sequence was found in a man of 80 years or more with esophageal cancer. The CDR3 DNA is TGTGCCAGCTCACCTAGCGGGAGAGGTTCCGCCAATGAGCAGTTCTTC. Its translation is CASSPSGRGSANEQFF.